This T cell receptor beta chain derives from a study of T-cell memory formation after mild COVID-19. In the study overall: TCR clustering was largely donor specific.

The length of the CDR3 is 11 residues. Trimming left V 5 bases short and J 4 bases short, with 4 bases between. CDR1 and CDR2 from the germline V gene are SEHNR and FQNEAQ (reference sequence). One entry per CDR3 protein, called by TCRdb with MiXCR from the 5' RACE reads. The sample contains 90,000 to 120,000 distinct CDR3 sequences, 14% of which appear only once. The material sequenced was PBMCs or a T cell subset sorted from them (not recorded which). The receptor was isolated from a man younger than 30 who had mild COVID-19 (a few samples of this study predate the infection). Cell type and time point are not known. This chain connects TRBV7-9 to TRBJ2-3, with D hard to call. CDR3 sequence (DNA): TGTGCCAGCAGCACCTCAGATACGCAGTATTTT. Protein sequence: CASSTSDTQYF.